Listed here are 12 T cell receptor beta chains from one sample, sequenced in a study of control samples from healthy donors and cancer patients. Libraries were prepared by immunoSEQ multiplex PCR; TCRdb keeps only in-frame clonotypes and omits some of them. The sample lists over 90,000 clones; about 91% were seen once. The source material was blood. Receptors were obtained from a woman aged 18-29 years in good health.

This chain joins TRBV7-3 and TRBJ2-3; D perhaps matches TRBD1 (5 bases). V was cut by 0 bases and J by 2 bases, with 9 bases left in between. Germline V gene lookup returns CDR1 SGHTA and CDR2 FQGTGA. The CDR3 length is 15 residues. CDR3 sequence: CASSLTTDYTDTQYF. The CDR3 DNA reads TGTGCCAGCAGCTTAACGACAGATTACACAGATACGCAGTATTTT.

The chain joins TRBV3-1 (or the pseudogene TRBV3-2) to TRBJ2-3; 8 nucleotides match TRBD2. The germline CDR1 and CDR2 sequences are LGHDT and YNNKEL (reference sequence). This CDR3 has 16 amino acids. The trim removed 2 bases at V and 2 bases at J, leaving 6 bases unmatched. CDR3 in DNA: TGTGCCAGCAGCCAAAGACTAGCGACATCCACAGATACGCAGTATTTT. This encodes CASSQRLATSTDTQYF.

The gene calls are TRBV2 and TRBJ1-5, with 9 bases lining up with TRBD1. The CDR3 is 14 amino acids. Germline assignment: CDR1 SNHLY and CDR2 FYNNEI. After removal of 6 bases from V and 5 bases from J, the junction contained 5 bases not matched to a gene. The CDR3 protein is CASRPTGGDQPQHF. CDR3 DNA sequence: TGTGCCAGCAGGCCCACAGGGGGCGATCAGCCCCAGCATTTT.

This chain uses TRBV2 with TRBJ1-5, with unresolved D. Germline V gene sequence: CDR1 SNHLY, CDR2 FYNNEI. V was cut by 3 bases and J by 6 bases, with 9 bases left in between. CDR3 length: 13 residues. CDR3 protein: CASSDGRGQPQHF. The CDR3, as DNA: TGTGCCAGCAGTGACGGGCGGGGTCAGCCCCAGCATTTT.

This clone was found once. The V gene is TRBV28, the J gene TRBJ1-3; D call uncertain. V shed 5 bases and J shed 2 bases, with 10 bases lying between them. The CDR3 has 14 amino acids. The germline V gene encodes CDR1 MDHEN and CDR2 SYDVKM. This CDR3 is CASSPGLAGNTIYF. For the CDR3, the DNA is TGTGCCAGCAGTCCCGGACTCGCTGGAAACACCATATATTTT.

The rearrangement joins TRBV19 to TRBJ1-4; possibly TRBD1 for D (5 bases). This CDR3 is 15 amino acids long. Trimming left V 5 bases short and J 3 bases short, with 13 bases between. CDR1 LNHDA and CDR2 SQIVND come from the germline V gene (reference sequence). In DNA form, the CDR3 reads TGTGCCAGTAGTGGGACGGGGCTGGCTAATGAAAAACTGTTTTTT. Translation gives CASSGTGLANEKLFF.

The chain has TRBV2 and TRBJ1-5; no firm D call. Germline V gene sequence: CDR1 SNHLY, CDR2 FYNNEI. The CDR3 is 14 amino acids. Trimming stripped 4 bases from V and 1 base from J, with 8 bases between. The CDR3, as DNA: TGTGCCAGCAGTGTGAGTTTGAGCAATCAGCCCCAGCATTTT. Translated, it gives CASSVSLSNQPQHF.

This sequence joins TRBV4-1 and TRBJ1-4; D call uncertain. Germline lookup yields CDR1 MGHRA and CDR2 YSYEKL. V was cut by 0 bases and J by 8 bases, with 10 bases left in between. This CDR3 has 14 residues. The CDR3, as DNA: TGCGCCAGCAGCCAAGAAGCAGTCGTGGAAAAACTGTTTTTT. Residues: CASSQEAVVEKLFF.

The chain links TRBV5-5 to TRBJ2-1, with D possibly TRBD1 on 6 matching bases. V was trimmed by 2 bases and J by 14 bases, leaving 17 bases between them. This CDR3 contains 13 residues. Looked up from germline, CDR1 is SGHKS and CDR2 is YYEKEE (reference sequence). The CDR3 loop reads CASSFRQADEEFF. In nucleotides, the CDR3 is TGTGCCAGCAGCTTCCGACAGGCCGACGAAGAGTTCTTC.

This chain links TRBV19 with TRBJ1-3; the match to TRBD1 covers 8 bases. The CDR3 contains 17 residues. Germline trimming cut 4 bases from V and 0 bases from J; bases unmatched to any gene: 8. Germline V CDR1 and CDR2: LNHDA, SQIVND (reference sequence). This chain's CDR3 is CASSKGQASFSGNTIYF. The CDR3, as DNA: TGTGCCAGTAGTAAGGGACAGGCCAGCTTCTCTGGAAACACCATATATTTT.

This chain uses TRBV10-3 with TRBJ2-7, with a weak D call TRBD1 (8 bases). The germline V gene has CDR1 ENHRY and CDR2 SYGVKD. The CDR3 length is 13 residues. Trimming shortened V by 6 bases and J by 7 bases, and 16 bases separated the two germline ends. The CDR3 sequence is CAIRAGQVMEQYF. DNA for the CDR3: TGTGCCATCAGAGCGGGACAGGTAATGGAGCAGTACTTC.

V is TRBV19 and J is TRBJ1-5; no clear D. Trimming stripped 0 bases from V and 3 bases from J, with 3 bases between. The CDR3 runs 13 residues. Germline CDR1 and CDR2: LNHDA and SQIVND (reference sequence). The CDR3 DNA follows: TGTGCCAGTAGTATAGATACCAATCAGCCCCAGCATTTT. Amino acid sequence: CASSIDTNQPQHF.